These 2 T cell receptor beta chains came from one sample sequenced in a study of T cells in women clearing cervical HPV infection. Data came from immunoSEQ multiplex PCR; TCRdb stores just in-frame clones and leaves some out. With roughly 35,000 clones in the sample, the ten largest clones hold roughly 1.6%. Specimen: blood buffy coat. The receptors were gathered from a woman between 18 and 75 years old with a cervical HPV16 infection that either progressed to CIN3+ or cleared (not recorded which).

Note on this clone: The read halts 3 residues ahead of the CDR3 end, with the missing end drawn from the germline J gene. V is TRBV7-2 and J is TRBJ2-7; no definite D call. Trimming removed 2 bases from V and 1 base from J, with 9 bases in between. The germline V gene has CDR1 SGHTA and CDR2 FQGNSA. The CDR3 consists of 14 residues. The sequenced part of the CDR3 DNA is TGTGCCAGCAGCTTATCATACAAGTCCTACGAG. The encoded protein is CASSLSYKSYE. The CDR3 in its entirety is CASSLSYKSYEQYF.

Remarks on this clone: The read is 3 residues too short to cover the CDR3 end, so that end is filled in from the germline J gene. Within the sample, other DNA sequences also encode this same CDR3. The chain carries TRBV4-1 and TRBJ2-5; TRBD1 agrees at 8 bases. In germline, CDR1 is MGHRA, CDR2 YSYEKL. The length of the CDR3 is 14 residues. Trimming took 1 base from V and 4 from J; bases not matched to a gene: 2. The covered CDR3 bases are TGCGCCAGCAGCCAAGGGACAGGGAGAGAGACC. Translation gives CASSQGTGRET. The whole CDR3 is CASSQGTGRETQYF.